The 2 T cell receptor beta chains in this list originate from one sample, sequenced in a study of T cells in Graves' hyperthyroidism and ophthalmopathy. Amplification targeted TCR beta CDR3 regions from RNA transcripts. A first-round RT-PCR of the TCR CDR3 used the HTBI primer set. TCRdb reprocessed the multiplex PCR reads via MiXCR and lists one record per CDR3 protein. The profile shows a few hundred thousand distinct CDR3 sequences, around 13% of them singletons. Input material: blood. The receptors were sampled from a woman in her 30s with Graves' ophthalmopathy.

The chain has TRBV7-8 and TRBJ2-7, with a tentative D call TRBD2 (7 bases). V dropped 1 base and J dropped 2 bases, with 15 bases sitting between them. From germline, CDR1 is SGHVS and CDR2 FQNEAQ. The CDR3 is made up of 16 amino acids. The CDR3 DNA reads TGTGCCAGCAGCTTAGGGGGGGGGGGGGGCGCCTACGAGCAGTACTTC. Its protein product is CASSLGGGGGAYEQYF.

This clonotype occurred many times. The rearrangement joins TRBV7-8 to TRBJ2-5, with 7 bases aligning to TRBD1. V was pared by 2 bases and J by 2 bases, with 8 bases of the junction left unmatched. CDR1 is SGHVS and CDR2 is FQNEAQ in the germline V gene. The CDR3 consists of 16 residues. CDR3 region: CASSLYLPRGQETQYF. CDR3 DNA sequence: TGTGCCAGCAGCTTATACCTACCCAGGGGGCAAGAGACCCAGTACTTC.